One and the same sample provided the 23 T cell receptor beta chains below, sequenced in a study of regulatory T cells in long-lasting Graves disease. Both iRepertoire HTBI primers and Arm-PCR of CDR3 regions were used to build the TCR beta libraries. TCRdb re-called the multiplex PCR reads through MiXCR, storing one row per CDR3 protein. The sample carries under 300,000 distinct CDR3 sequences, 20% to 25% recorded once. Time point defined: newly diagnosed GD, antithyroid drugs for less than 3 months. With RNA extracted from PBMCs as input, the TCR library was made. Sequencing used peripheral blood mononuclear cells (PBMCs), obtained at new diagnosis, from a patient treated with antithyroid drugs. These receptor sequences come from a female donor with Graves disease.

Many counts were recorded for this clonotype. V and J are TRBV7-9 and TRBJ1-1; D perhaps matches TRBD1 (5 bases). V lost 4 bases and J 9 bases, leaving 15 bases between the germline ends. The CDR3 runs 13 residues. CDR1 is SEHNR and CDR2 is FQNEAQ in the germline V gene (reference sequence). The CDR3 coding sequence is TGTGCCAGCAGCTCCGGGACCGCGAACCAAGCTTTCTTT. It translates to CASSSGTANQAFF.

This clonotype appeared many times. The chain has TRBV19 and TRBJ2-3, with TRBD2 identical over 13 bases. V trimming: 3 bases; J trimming: 6 bases; junction bases outside the gene matches: 12. The CDR3 runs to 18 residues. Germline V gene data show CDR1 as LNHDA and CDR2 as SQIVND (reference sequence). The DNA of the CDR3 is TGTGCCAGTAGTATCGCCCGACTAGCGGGAGGAAATTTGGATACGCAGTATTTT. Translated: CASSIARLAGGNLDTQYF.

Many counts were recorded for this clonotype. The chain couples TRBV3-1 to TRBJ2-3; D is unresolved. The CDR3 length is 14 residues. The germline V gene has CDR1 LGHDT and CDR2 YNNKEL (reference sequence). V shed 1 base and J shed 2 bases, with 7 bases lying between them. CDR3 amino acids: CASSQAIFTDTQYF. Written as DNA, the CDR3 is TGTGCCAGCAGCCAAGCTATTTTCACAGATACGCAGTATTTT.

This clonotype was picked up many times. The CDR3 nucleotides read TGTGCCAGCAGCTTAGGATCCGCCATCACTGAAGCTTTCTTT. Translated, it gives CASSLGSAITEAFF. V and J are TRBV7-8 and TRBJ1-1, with unresolved D. CDR1 and CDR2 (germline): SGHVS, FQNEAQ. CDR3 length: 14 amino acids. V was cut by 1 base and J by 4 bases, with 10 bases left in between.

The CDR3 loop is CASSQGGQGLETQYF. The CDR3 region has the DNA TGTGCCAGCAGCCAGGGGGGTCAGGGATTGGAGACCCAGTACTTC. The genes are TRBV11-2 and TRBJ2-5, with D possibly matching TRBD1 (7 bases). With 5 bases removed from V and 5 bases from J, the gap between germline ends came to 18 bases. This CDR3 is 15 amino acids long. Germline V gene sequence: CDR1 SGHAT, CDR2 FQNNGV. The full variable domain, in which reference TRBV11-2 and TRBJ2-5 provide the parts outside the CDR3, is EAGVAQSPRYKIIEKRQSVAFWCNPISGHATLYWYQQILGQGPKLLIQFQNNGVVDDSQLPKDRFSAERLKGVDSTLKIQPAKLEDSAVYLCASSQGGQGLETQYFGPGTRLLVL.

The CDR3 DNA follows: TGTGCCAGCAGCCCAGGGACAGCCCCGTTCCCCCTCCACTTT. This translates into CASSPGTAPFPLHF. V gene TRBV9 combines with J gene TRBJ1-6, with 7 positions matching TRBD1. The germline V gene has CDR1 SGDLS and CDR2 YYNGEE. V dropped 4 bases and J dropped 13; count of bases not matched to a gene: 11. The CDR3 has 14 amino acids.

The chain combines TRBV27 with TRBJ2-1; 13 bases agree with TRBD2. Germline V CDR1 and CDR2: MNHEY, SMNVEV (reference sequence). CDR3 length equals 17 residues. V dropped 6 bases and J dropped 9; count of bases not matched to a gene: 14. As DNA, the CDR3 is TGTGCCAGCAGCTTTCATGGGACTAGCGGGGCCGGGGGTGAGCAGTTCTTC. It codes for CASSFHGTSGAGGEQFF.

This clonotype was seen a few times. A far more abundant clone sits one base away, making this likely a read error. V gene TRBV11-1 combines with J gene TRBJ2-7, with 9 bases fitting TRBD1. The CDR3 has 14 residues. Germline-derived CDR1 and CDR2 are SGHAT and FQDESV (reference sequence). After removal of 4 bases from V and 3 bases from J, the junction contained 4 bases not matched to a gene. CDR3 sequence: CASSSGTGLYEQYF. The CDR3, as DNA: TGTGCCAGCAGCTCCGGGACAGGGCTCTACGAGCAGTACTTC. The full variable domain, rest sourced from reference TRBV11-1 and TRBJ2-7, is EAEVAQSPRYKITEKSQAVAFWCDPISGHATLYWYRQILGQGPELLVQFQDESVVDDSQLPKDRFSAERLKGVDSTLKIQPAELGDSAMYLCASSSGTGLYEQYFGPGTRLTVT.

This clonotype was counted many times. The chain has TRBV12-3 or TRBV12-4 and TRBJ2-2; maybe TRBD2 (5 bases). The CDR3 length is 14 residues. With 5 bases removed from V and 2 bases from J, the gap between germline ends came to 9 bases. CDR3 residues: CASSPRENTGELFF. The CDR3 DNA reads TGTGCCAGCAGTCCTCGGGAAAACACCGGGGAGCTGTTTTTT.

This clonotype was found many times. This chain joins TRBV19 and TRBJ1-1; TRBD1 matches at 8 bases. V lost 5 bases, J lost 0 bases, and 5 bases stayed unmatched. The germline gives CDR1 LNHDA, CDR2 SQIVND (reference sequence). This CDR3 spans 15 amino acids. The CDR3 bases are TGTGCCAGTAGTCCCGGGACAGGTTTGAACACTGAAGCTTTCTTT. This gives the protein CASSPGTGLNTEAFF.

This clonotype was counted between two and nine times. V and J are TRBV9 and TRBJ1-4; 8 nucleotides line up with TRBD1. The CDR3 extends over 16 amino acids. The trim removed 3 bases at V and 3 bases at J, leaving 7 bases unmatched. Germline values: CDR1 SGDLS, CDR2 YYNGEE. The CDR3 is CASSGDRGRSNEKLFF. The DNA of the CDR3 is TGTGCCAGCAGCGGAGACAGGGGTCGGTCTAATGAAAAACTGTTTTTT.

This clonotype came up many times. The V gene is TRBV9, the J gene TRBJ1-1, with 8 bases lining up with TRBD1. The CDR3 totals 14 residues. The germline V gene has CDR1 SGDLS and CDR2 YYNGEE. The V segment lost 5 bases and the J segment 4 bases; nucleotides outside the gene matches: 7. The CDR3 sequence is CASRPGGLATEAFF. The CDR3 region has the DNA TGTGCCAGCAGACCAGGGGGCTTAGCCACTGAAGCTTTCTTT.

This clonotype was found a few times. The junction shows a germline mismatch at one end, possibly a read error. J is TRBJ1-4 and V is TRBV20-1; a possible D gene is TRBD1 (5 bases). Germline-derived CDR1 and CDR2 are DFQATT and SNEGSKA (reference sequence). The CDR3 extends over 12 amino acids. The CDR3 loop reads CSADQLGEKLLF. The DNA for the CDR3 is TGCAGTGCAGATCAATTAGGGGAAAAACTGCTTTTT.

This clonotype showed up many times. V usage is TRBV13 and J usage is TRBJ1-3; D is ambiguous. Germline loops: CDR1 PRHDT, CDR2 FYEKMQ (reference sequence). The CDR3 runs to 15 residues. The ends were cut back, 5 bases at V and 7 bases at J, with 18 bases in the middle. In DNA form, the CDR3 reads TGTGCCAGCAGCCCCCAGTCGGGGAGTAGGAACACCATATATTTT. Its protein is CASSPQSGSRNTIYF.

The sample holds many counts of this clonotype. CDR3 nucleotides: TGCAGTGCTACGGGGGACTACACTGAAGCTTTCTTT. It yields the protein CSATGDYTEAFF. The chain combines TRBV20-1 with TRBJ1-1; tentative D call: TRBD1 (5 bases). Germline V gene sequence: CDR1 DFQATT, CDR2 SNEGSKA (reference sequence). This CDR3 is 12 amino acids long. Trimming cost V 4 bases and J 3 bases, with 9 bases left between them.

Comments on this clonotype: The junction departs from the called germline gene at one end, perhaps through a read error. The CDR3 coding sequence is TGTGCCAGCAGCCCCTCCCCGGGGGCCCAAGAGACCCAGTACTTC. It codes for CASSPSPGAQETQYF. The chain couples TRBV4-1 to TRBJ2-5; D tentatively fits TRBD1 or TRBD2 (6 bases each). The CDR3 totals 15 residues. The germline gives CDR1 MGHRA, CDR2 YSYEKL.

A remark on this clonotype: A single base is all that separates this from a far larger clone, so a read error is likely. This chain connects TRBV11-2 to TRBJ2-1; TRBD2 might be the D (6 bases). The germline CDR1 and CDR2 sequences are SGHAT and FQNNGV. There are 16 residues in the CDR3. CDR3 protein: CASSSMGGSSHNEQFF. CDR3 coding DNA: TGTGCCAGCAGCTCCATGGGGGGAAGCTCCCACAATGAGCAGTTCTTC.

V usage is TRBV5-6 and J usage is TRBJ2-7; D not resolved. Germline CDR1 SGHDT, CDR2 YYEEEE. Trimming pared 5 bases from V and 4 bases from J, leaving 13 bases between. The CDR3 runs 13 residues. The CDR3 is CASSFGVSYEQYF. For the CDR3, the DNA is TGTGCCAGCAGTTTTGGGGTTAGTTACGAGCAGTACTTC.

This clonotype was seen at least ten times. The V gene is TRBV7-3, the J gene TRBJ2-3, with 8 bases identical to TRBD2. V lost 1 base to trimming and J lost 6 bases; unmatched junction nucleotides: 6. Germline lookup yields CDR1 SGHTA and CDR2 FQGTGA. The CDR3 loop spans 15 amino acids. The CDR3 spells CASSLMPGGADTQYF. CDR3 coding DNA: TGTGCCAGCAGCTTAATGCCCGGGGGGGCTGATACGCAGTATTTT.

In this sample, this clonotype turned up many times. The CDR3 DNA reads as TGTGCCAGCAGCTTCACAGGGGGCTTCTACGAGCAGTACTTC. Amino acid sequence: CASSFTGGFYEQYF. The chain has TRBV11-2 and TRBJ2-7, with 9 bases that match TRBD1. Per the germline V gene, CDR1 is SGHAT and CDR2 is FQNNGV. The V and J ends lost 3 bases and 3 bases, in that order; junction bases with no gene match: 3. This CDR3 is 14 amino acids long.

In its sample, this clonotype was seen a few times. This sequence joins TRBV4-1 and TRBJ1-1; D remains ambiguous. CDR1 and CDR2 (germline): MGHRA, YSYEKL. The CDR3 contains 13 residues. The V end was cut by 8 bases, the J end by 1 base, with 11 bases between. The CDR3 loop reads CASARTPNTEAFF. The CDR3 DNA reads as TGCGCCAGCGCCCGGACGCCGAACACTGAAGCTTTCTTT.

This clonotype was picked up a small number of times. V gene TRBV19 combines with J gene TRBJ2-3; D unclear. This CDR3 spans 13 amino acids. Germline CDR1 reads LNHDA; CDR2 reads SQIVND (reference sequence). Trimming cost V 5 bases and J 2 bases, with 8 bases left between them. The chain's CDR3 is CASSPTATDTQYF. The CDR3 bases are TGTGCCAGTAGTCCTACCGCCACAGATACGCAGTATTTT.

This clonotype was observed at least ten times. V and J are TRBV6-5 and TRBJ2-1, with 9 positions matching TRBD2. Trimming removed 0 bases from V and 9 bases from J; junction bases left unmatched: 6. The CDR3 has 15 amino acids. CDR1 is MNHEY and CDR2 is SVGAGI in the germline V gene. DNA of the CDR3: TGTGCCAGCAGTTACTCGGTAGCGGGGGACAGTGAGCAGTTCTTC. Protein: CASSYSVAGDSEQFF.